The sample holds one count of the clone carrying this T cell receptor (beta chain). The CDR3 sequence is 15 residues long. Germline trimming cut 1 base from V and 5 bases from J; bases unmatched to any gene: 6. Germline loops: CDR1 SSHAT, CDR2 FNYEAQ (reference sequence). This record belongs to a study of cytomegalovirus exposure and HLA in healthy donors. The PCR used 60 Vbeta and 13 Jbeta primers. Clones were sequenced by immunoSEQ multiplex PCR, and TCRdb holds only the in-frame ones, with some missing. The sample lists tens of thousands of clones, about three quarters occurring once. Material for sequencing was PBMCs. The receptor's source is a woman under 40 in good health and CMV-seronegative. The chain carries TRBV7-7 and TRBJ2-5, with 8 nucleotides matching TRBD2. The CDR3 nucleotides are TGTGCCAGCAGCTTAGTGGGACTAGGCCACGAGACCCAGTACTTC. Its protein product is CASSLVGLGHETQYF.